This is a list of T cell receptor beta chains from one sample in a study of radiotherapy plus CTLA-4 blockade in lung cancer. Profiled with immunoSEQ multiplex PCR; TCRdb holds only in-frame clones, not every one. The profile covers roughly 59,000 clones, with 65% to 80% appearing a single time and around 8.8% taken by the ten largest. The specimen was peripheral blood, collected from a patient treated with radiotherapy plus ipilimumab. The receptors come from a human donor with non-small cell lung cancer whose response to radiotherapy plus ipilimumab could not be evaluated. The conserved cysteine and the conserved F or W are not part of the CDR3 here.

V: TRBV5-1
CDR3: ASSLDGRALYEQY

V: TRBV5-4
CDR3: ASSLAGQGNYGYT

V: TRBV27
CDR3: ATRRTSGGSSYEQY

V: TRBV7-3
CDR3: ASSTTRYNEQF

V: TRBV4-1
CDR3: ASSDRFSGRADNEQF

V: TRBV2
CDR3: ASSGGQPTLSYEQY

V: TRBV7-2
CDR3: ASRPGTGPSGEGYT

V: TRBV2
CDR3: ASRSKGLAGPGRTGELF

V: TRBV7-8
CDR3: ASSFGQGRVANYGYT

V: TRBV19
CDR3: ASFSLDRSSGNTIY

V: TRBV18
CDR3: ASSPGRRYTEAF

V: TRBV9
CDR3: ASSGGPENEQY

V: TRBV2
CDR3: ASSVGQGAGYT

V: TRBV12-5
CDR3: ASGLDRVNTEAF

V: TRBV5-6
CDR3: ASSLYSGVEKLF

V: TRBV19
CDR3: ASSTLRARGSNQPQH

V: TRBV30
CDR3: AWARAGVPYEQY

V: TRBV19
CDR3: ASTTGGSGAQH

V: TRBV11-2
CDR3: ASSLYTSGSLNEQF

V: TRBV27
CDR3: ASSLSGTEGERANQPQH

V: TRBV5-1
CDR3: ASSLGSPELF

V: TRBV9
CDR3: ASSVGQETYEQY

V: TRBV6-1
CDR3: ASSELTGNYGYT

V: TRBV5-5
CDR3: ASSPTSGQGTQY

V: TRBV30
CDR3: AWSRIAGKNIQY

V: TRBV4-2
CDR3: ASSQDYQTQETQY

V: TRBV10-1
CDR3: ASSERGLADTQY

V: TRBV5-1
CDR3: ASSPQGGVVETQY

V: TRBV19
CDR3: ASSSQGAIGYGYT

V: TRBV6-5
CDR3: ASSQTGKGYNEQF

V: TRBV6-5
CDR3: ASSRGSNTEAF

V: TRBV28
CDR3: ASSFIDSNQPQH

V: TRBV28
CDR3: ASSFRGSTGANVLT